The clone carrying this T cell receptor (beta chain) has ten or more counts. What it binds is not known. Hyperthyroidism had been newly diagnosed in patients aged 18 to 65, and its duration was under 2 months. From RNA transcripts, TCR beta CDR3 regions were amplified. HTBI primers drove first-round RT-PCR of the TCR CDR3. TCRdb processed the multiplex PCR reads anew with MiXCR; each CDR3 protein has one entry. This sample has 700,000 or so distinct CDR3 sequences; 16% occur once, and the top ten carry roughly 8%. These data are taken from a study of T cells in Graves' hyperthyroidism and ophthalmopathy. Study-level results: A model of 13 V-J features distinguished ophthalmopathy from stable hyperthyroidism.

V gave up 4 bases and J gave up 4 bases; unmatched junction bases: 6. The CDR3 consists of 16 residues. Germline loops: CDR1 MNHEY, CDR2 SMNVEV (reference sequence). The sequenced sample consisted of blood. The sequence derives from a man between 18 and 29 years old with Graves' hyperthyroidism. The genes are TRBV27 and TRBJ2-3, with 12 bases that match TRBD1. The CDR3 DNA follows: TGTGCCAGCAGTTCAGTCGGGACAGGGGGCCCAGATACGCAGTATTTT. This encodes CASSSVGTGGPDTQYF.